This TCR beta chain was found in a study of T cell responses to AZD1222 COVID-19 vaccine. The study's findings and limits: The donor cohort was predominantly white British with a female majority, and clonal diversity may have been underestimated. Two AZD1222 administrations were followed by greater Spike-specific TCR breadth and depth. Distributed over spike, vaccine-associated CD4 TCRs predominated at 160-218 and 743-854.

The CDR3 contains 12 residues. V shed 2 bases and J shed 8 bases, with 8 bases lying between them. Looked up from germline, CDR1 is SGHRS and CDR2 is YFSETQ. A word on this clone: Its target is not known.

Assay: immunoSEQ multiplex PCR; the TCRdb copy retains only in-frame clones and omits some. This sample has approximately 100,000 clones, with around 90% found just once. This receptor was identified in an adult in good health. Source: peripheral blood, taken on day 0 of MenACWY control vaccination. The chain recombines TRBV5-1 with TRBJ1-3, with D possibly matching TRBD1 (5 bases). As DNA, the CDR3 is TGCGCCAGCAGCTTCGAAGGGGACACCATATATTTT. Its translation is CASSFEGDTIYF.